This is a list of T cell receptor beta chains from one sample in a study of tumor and adjacent non-tumor tissue in lung cancer. TCRdb recomputed calls from the multiplex PCR reads with MiXCR, one row per CDR3 protein. This table has 200,000 or so distinct CDR3 sequences, over 55% appearing once. The sample taken for sequencing was lung tumor tissue. These receptors all come from a man aged 60 to 75 with non-small cell lung cancer. The CDR3 runs from the conserved cysteine through the conserved F or W. The D gene is left open where the match is weak. Part of the rows lack a size; the others show once, few, many or a class for expanded clones.

v_call: TRBV29-1
cdr3_length: 12
d_call: NA
clone_size: many
j_call: TRBJ1-2
cdr3_nt: TGCAGCGTTGACTCCGGGAACTATGGCTACACCTTC
cdr3_aa: CSVDSGNYGYTF

v_call: TRBV5-6
cdr3_length: 14
d_call: NA
clone_size: NA
j_call: TRBJ2-7
cdr3_nt: TGTGCCAGCAGCGTGTTACTGGCCTCCTACGAGCAGTACTTC
cdr3_aa: CASSVLLASYEQYF

v_call: TRBV12-3/TRBV12-4
cdr3_length: 14
d_call: NA
clone_size: NA
j_call: TRBJ1-5
cdr3_nt: TGTGCCAGCAGTTTAGAAAGGGGTTGTCAGCCCCAGCTTTTT
cdr3_aa: CASSLERGCQPQLF

v_call: TRBV5-1
cdr3_length: 14
d_call: TRBD1
clone_size: NA
j_call: TRBJ2-7
cdr3_nt: TGCGCCAGCAGCTTGGAGGACAGGGGAGTTGGGCAATACTTC
cdr3_aa: CASSLEDRGVGQYF

v_call: TRBV20-1
cdr3_length: 15
d_call: TRBD1
clone_size: once
j_call: TRBJ1-2
cdr3_nt: TGCAGTGCTACCGGGACAGGGGACGCCGACTATGGCTACACCTTC
cdr3_aa: CSATGTGDADYGYTF

v_call: TRBV20-1
cdr3_length: 12
d_call: NA
clone_size: NA
j_call: TRBJ1-1
cdr3_nt: TGCAGTGCCTGCGGAAAGGGCACTGAAGCTTTCTTT
cdr3_aa: CSACGKGTEAFF

v_call: TRBV5-1
cdr3_length: 13
d_call: NA
clone_size: NA
j_call: TRBJ2-3
cdr3_nt: TGCGCCAGCACCACGGGGACCACAGGTACACAGTATTTT
cdr3_aa: CASTTGTTGTQYF

v_call: TRBV4-1
cdr3_length: 16
d_call: NA
clone_size: NA
j_call: TRBJ1-6
cdr3_nt: TGCGCCAGCAGCCAATTGGACCTAATACAAAATTCACCCCTCCACTTT
cdr3_aa: CASSQLDLIQNSPLHF

v_call: TRBV12-3/TRBV12-4
cdr3_length: 14
d_call: NA
clone_size: NA
j_call: TRBJ2-7
cdr3_nt: TGTGCCAGCAGTTTTTCGGGGACAACCTACGAGCAGTACTTC
cdr3_aa: CASSFSGTTYEQYF

v_call: TRBV29-1
cdr3_length: 13
d_call: NA
clone_size: NA
j_call: TRBJ2-1
cdr3_nt: TGCAGCGCCTCCGGGGACTTACATAATGAGCAGTTCTTC
cdr3_aa: CSASGDLHNEQFF

v_call: TRBV12-3/TRBV12-4
cdr3_length: 17
d_call: TRBD2
clone_size: NA
j_call: TRBJ2-1
cdr3_nt: TGTGCCTACAGTCCCTCGGGGGGACTAGCGGGACGCAATGAGCAGTTCTTC
cdr3_aa: CAYSPSGGLAGRNEQFF

v_call: TRBV4-3
cdr3_length: 13
d_call: NA
clone_size: NA
j_call: TRBJ2-3
cdr3_nt: TGCGCCACATCCTGGACTACGATAGATACGCAGTATTTT
cdr3_aa: CATSWTTIDTQYF

v_call: TRBV20-1
cdr3_length: 15
d_call: TRBD1
clone_size: NA
j_call: TRBJ1-6
cdr3_nt: TGCAGTGCTAGGGGACAGGGCGCCTCAGGGTCACCCCTCCACTTT
cdr3_aa: CSARGQGASGSPLHF

v_call: TRBV5-5
cdr3_length: 10
d_call: NA
clone_size: many
j_call: TRBJ1-2
cdr3_nt: TGTGCCAGCGGGGACTATGGCTACACCTTC
cdr3_aa: CASGDYGYTF

v_call: TRBV6-1
cdr3_length: 15
d_call: NA
clone_size: NA
j_call: TRBJ1-2
cdr3_nt: TGTGCCGGCAGTGAAAACCACGGGGCGGACTATGGCTACACCTTC
cdr3_aa: CAGSENHGADYGYTF

v_call: TRBV6-5
cdr3_length: 14
d_call: NA
clone_size: many
j_call: TRBJ1-5
cdr3_nt: TGTGCCAGCAGTCCCCAGGGAGGCAATCAGCCCCAGCATTTT
cdr3_aa: CASSPQGGNQPQHF

v_call: TRBV20-1
cdr3_length: 13
d_call: NA
clone_size: many
j_call: TRBJ2-7
cdr3_nt: TGCAGTGCTGATGCTGGGGTTGGCTACGAGCAGTACTTC
cdr3_aa: CSADAGVGYEQYF

v_call: TRBV30
cdr3_length: 14
d_call: TRBD2
clone_size: NA
j_call: TRBJ2-3
cdr3_nt: TGTGCCTGGAGTTTCACTAGCGGCACAGATACGCAGTATTTT
cdr3_aa: CAWSFTSGTDTQYF

v_call: TRBV4-2
cdr3_length: 17
d_call: TRBD2
clone_size: NA
j_call: TRBJ2-7
cdr3_nt: TGTGCCAGCAGCCCATCCCGGACTAGCGGGGGGGCCTACGAGCATTACTTC
cdr3_aa: CASSPSRTSGGAYEHYF

v_call: TRBV29-1
cdr3_length: 14
d_call: TRBD2
clone_size: NA
j_call: TRBJ2-1
cdr3_nt: TGCAGCTCTCAAGTAGCGGGTTCCTACAATGAGCAGTCCTTC
cdr3_aa: CSSQVAGSYNEQSF

v_call: TRBV6-5
cdr3_length: 11
d_call: NA
clone_size: NA
j_call: TRBJ1-2
cdr3_nt: TGTGCCACCCGTAGGGGTGAAGGCTACACCTTC
cdr3_aa: CATRRGEGYTF

v_call: TRBV7-3
cdr3_length: 15
d_call: TRBD1
clone_size: many
j_call: TRBJ2-1
cdr3_nt: TGTGCCAGCAGCAATCCGGGACAGGGGGGGAATGAGCAGTTCTTC
cdr3_aa: CASSNPGQGGNEQFF

v_call: TRBV6-1
cdr3_length: 15
d_call: TRBD2
clone_size: NA
j_call: TRBJ2-3
cdr3_nt: TGTGTCAGCCTTAGCGGGTCCCCCAGCATAGATACGCAGTATTTT
cdr3_aa: CVSLSGSPSIDTQYF

v_call: TRBV28
cdr3_length: 16
d_call: TRBD2
clone_size: NA
j_call: TRBJ2-5
cdr3_nt: TGTGCCAGCAGTTTCCTAGCCCGGGGGGGCGGGGAGACCCAGTACTTC
cdr3_aa: CASSFLARGGGETQYF